These T cell receptor beta chains were read from a single sample in a study of OX40 agonist ivuxolimab in advanced cancers. Data came from immunoSEQ multiplex PCR; TCRdb stores just in-frame clones and leaves some out. Found here are some 22,000 clones, around 90% of them singletons; the top ten hold 9.5% to 10%. Specimen: CD4+ or CD8+ T cells sorted from blood, collected in a trial of the OX40 agonist ivuxolimab. These receptors came from an adult with an advanced solid tumor such as melanoma, head and neck, liver or kidney cancer. The CDR3 runs from the conserved cysteine through the conserved F or W. A D gene is named only where the DNA matches it firmly. The size field is filled for only some rows; it gives once, few, many or a size class.

CDR3 protein	CDR3 DNA	clone size	J gene	V gene	D gene
CASSSSTGLLNTEAFF	TGTGCCAGCAGCTCATCTACCGGACTCCTGAACACTGAAGCTTTCTTT	once	TRBJ1-1	TRBV7-9	.
CASDRKLNTEAFF	TGTGCCTCCGACAGGAAACTGAACACTGAAGCTTTCTTT	.	TRBJ1-1	TRBV30	.
CASSPETRVPSTQYF	TGTGCCAGCTCACCAGAGACGCGGGTCCCCTCTACGCAGTATTTT	.	TRBJ2-3	TRBV18	.
CASSLGDRDYGYTF	TGCGCCAGCAGCTTGGGGGACAGGGACTATGGCTACACCTTC	.	TRBJ1-2	TRBV5-1	TRBD1
CASRRGDTQYF	TGTGCCAGCAGGAGGGGGGATACGCAGTATTTT	once	TRBJ2-3	TRBV6-5	.
CASSQGPYGYTF	TGCGCCAGCAGCCAAGGCCCCTATGGCTACACCTTC	.	TRBJ1-2	TRBV4-3	.
CASSEHRTGELFF	TGTGCCAGCAGCGAGCATCGGACCGGGGAGCTGTTTTTT	.	TRBJ2-2	TRBV9	.
CASSPSGGTNQPQHF	TGTGCCAGCAGCCCAAGTGGGGGGACCAATCAGCCCCAGCATTTT	.	TRBJ1-5	TRBV7-2	.
CASSQDLGGSSYNEQFF	TGTGCCAGCAGCCAAGATCTAGGCGGGAGTTCCTACAATGAGCAGTTCTTC	.	TRBJ2-1	TRBV4-2	TRBD2
CASSLTGRFRGYTF	TGTGCCAGCAGCTTGACAGGGAGGTTTAGGGGCTACACCTTC	.	TRBJ1-2	TRBV7-2	TRBD1
CASSLDAYTQYF	TGTGCCAGCAGCTTAGATGCTTATACGCAGTATTTT	.	TRBJ2-3	TRBV7-2	.
CASSPVKGQSNEKLFF	TGTGCCAGCTCACCCGTAAAGGGGCAGTCCAATGAAAAACTGTTTTTT	.	TRBJ1-4	TRBV18	.
CASSIEPTDTQYF	TGTGCCAGCTCAATAGAACCCACAGATACGCAGTATTTT	.	TRBJ2-3	TRBV18	.
CASSATDGYNEQFF	TGCGCCAGCAGCGCCACGGACGGATACAATGAGCAGTTCTTC	.	TRBJ2-1	TRBV5-1	.
CAWASGRASTGELFF	TGTGCCTGGGCTAGCGGGAGGGCCAGCACCGGGGAGCTGTTTTTT	.	TRBJ2-2	TRBV30	TRBD2
CASHRQPTTLTEAFF	TGTGCCAGCCACCGACAGCCCACTACTCTGACTGAAGCTTTCTTT	few	TRBJ1-1	TRBV18	.